The rows below give T cell receptor beta chains drawn from one sample of a study of T-cell reconstitution after alpha-beta-depleted transplantation in children. MiXCR, applied by TCRdb to the PCR reads, yields one record per CDR3 protein. Of about 100,000 distinct CDR3 sequences in the sample, about 6% are singletons; the top ten hold around 23%. The sample in question was PBMCs, mostly from graft donor cells, obtained 360 days after TCRalphabeta/CD19-depleted stem cell transplant. These receptors were obtained from a male patient between 2 and 10 years old who had a stem cell transplant for acute lymphoblastic leukemia, so the T cells may come from the graft donor. The CDR3 runs from the conserved cysteine through the conserved F or W. Each record gives: clone size, J gene, V gene, D gene, CDR3 DNA, CDR3 protein. D genes are given only for firm matches. Rows may omit the clone size; those that give it use once, few, many or a size class.

many | TRBJ2-1 | TRBV11-3 | NA | TGTGCCAGCAGCCAGGTGGGGAATGAGCAGTTCTTC | CASSQVGNEQFF
NA | TRBJ2-7 | TRBV28 | NA | TGTGCCAGCAGTACAGACCCTGGCGAGCAGTACTTC | CASSTDPGEQYF
few | TRBJ1-6 | TRBV6-2/TRBV6-3 | NA | TGTGCCAGCAGCGGGCCCAGGCGGAATTCACCCCTCCACTTT | CASSGPRRNSPLHF
many | TRBJ2-1 | TRBV21-1 | NA | TGTGCCAGCAGCAAAGTCTTCCGTTCACGTCGAGGGATATACAATGAGCAGTTCTTC | CASSKVFRSRRGIYNEQFF
many | TRBJ1-4 | TRBV7-9 | NA | TGTGCCAGCGAGCCAAACAATGAAAAACTGTTTTTT | CASEPNNEKLFF
many | TRBJ2-1 | TRBV28 | TRBD2 | TGTGCCAGCAGTGAGGGCGCGGGGGGGAGGGAGCAGTTCTTC | CASSEGAGGREQFF
few | TRBJ2-1 | TRBV5-1 | TRBD2 | TGCGCCAGCAGCTTGGAGGGGACTAGATGGGACTTCAATGAGCAGTTCTTC | CASSLEGTRWDFNEQFF
many | TRBJ2-2 | TRBV27 | NA | TGTGCCAGCAGTTTAGCCGGGACTTCCACCGGGGAGCTGTTTTTT | CASSLAGTSTGELFF
many | TRBJ2-3 | TRBV7-2 | NA | TGTGCCAGCAGCTTCAGCAAAGATACGCAGTATTTT | CASSFSKDTQYF
NA | TRBJ2-5 | TRBV20-1 | TRBD2 | TGCAGTGCTAGAACCCAGCGGGGGTTTAGGACCCAGTACTTC | CSARTQRGFRTQYF
many | TRBJ2-7 | TRBV7-9 | NA | TGTGCCAGCAGCACCGGCAGATACGAGCAGTACTTC | CASSTGRYEQYF
NA | TRBJ2-1 | TRBV13 | NA | TGTGCCAGCAGTTTCTCGGGACGGATTGACTTTTTCTTC | CASSFSGRIDFFF
few | TRBJ1-1 | TRBV7-2 | NA | TGTGCCAGCAGCTTCGAGGGAGGGGACACTGAAGCTTTCTTT | CASSFEGGDTEAFF
few | TRBJ2-7 | TRBV6-5 | TRBD1 | TGTGCCAGCAGTTACTCGAGGGACAGGGTCCACGAGCAGTACTTC | CASSYSRDRVHEQYF
many | TRBJ1-2 | TRBV12-3/TRBV12-4 | NA | TGTGCCAGCAGGGGTCCCTATGGCTACACCTTC | CASRGPYGYTF
few | TRBJ1-2 | TRBV18 | TRBD1 | TGTGCCAGCTCACCACGGACAGGACGAGATGGCTACACCTTC | CASSPRTGRDGYTF